This TCR beta chain was sequenced for a study of human CD8 memory T cell subsets. A remark on this clonotype: Antigen unknown.

Researchers made TCR beta libraries via UMI-labeled 5' RACE. TCRdb reanalyzed the 5' RACE reads, giving one entry per CDR3 protein sequence and no DNA. The sample data list under 6,000 distinct CDR3 sequences. This CDR3 has 13 residues. CDR1 is SGHKS, CDR2 YYEKEE, per germline (reference sequence). A negative magnetic separation step was used to enrich total CD8+ T cells. Study-wide results and caveats: Effector memory subsets were less diverse than the similarly diverse stem-like memory and precursor exhausted subsets.

The gene calls are TRBV5-5 and TRBJ1-2; lacking DNA, the TRBD1 call made by TCRdb goes unchecked. The sequenced material came from CD8+ T cells from PBMCs. The TCR was taken from a human donor in good health. This CDR3 reads CASSFGQGTGYTF.